These 10 T cell receptor beta chains came from one sample sequenced in a study of T-cell memory formation after mild COVID-19. One entry per CDR3 protein results from TCRdb running MiXCR on the 5' RACE reads. This sample has approximately 170,000 distinct CDR3 sequences, with 10% to 15% found just once. Sequences were obtained from PBMCs or a T cell subset sorted from them (not recorded which). These TCRs come from a man between 18 and 35 years old who had mild COVID-19 (a few samples of this study predate the infection). Cell type and time point are not known.

The CDR3 is CASSQGSGGALGDTQYF. CDR3 nucleotides: TGTGCCAGCAGCCAAGGAAGCGGGGGGGCCTTAGGGGATACGCAGTATTTT. This sequence joins TRBV4-2 and TRBJ2-3; 10 bases align to TRBD2. CDR1 LGHNA and CDR2 YNFKEQ come from the germline V gene. With V trimmed by 1 base and J by 6 bases, 10 bases remained unmatched. The CDR3 spans 17 residues.

This clonotype was seen more than once but under ten times. The V and J genes are TRBV7-9 and TRBJ1-6, with D tentatively TRBD1 (5 bases). The CDR3 is 15 amino acids. The V end was cut by 5 bases, the J end by 5 bases, with 13 bases between. Germline V gene sequence: CDR1 SEHNR, CDR2 FQNEAQ (reference sequence). The CDR3 sequence is CASSLSDRDNSPLHF. DNA for the CDR3: TGTGCCAGCAGCCTATCCGACAGAGATAATTCACCCCTCCACTTT.

The chain combines TRBV20-1 with TRBJ2-3, with TRBD1 matching over 7 bases. The CDR3 is 14 residues long. In germline, CDR1 is DFQATT, CDR2 SNEGSKA (reference sequence). V was pared by 6 bases and J by 2 bases, with 8 bases of the junction left unmatched. CDR3 protein: CSAARGQITDTQYF. CDR3 DNA sequence: TGCAGTGCCGCCAGGGGACAGATCACAGATACGCAGTATTTT.

This clonotype was picked up a small number of times. This sequence joins TRBV6-5 and TRBJ2-7; D might be TRBD2 (5 bases). Trimming took 6 bases from V and 12 from J, leaving 18 bases between them. Per the germline V gene, CDR1 is MNHEY and CDR2 is SVGAGI. This CDR3 contains 12 residues. CDR3 sequence reads: CASREGGTAVYF. CDR3 bases: TGTGCCAGCAGAGAAGGAGGAACAGCGGTGTACTTC.

The chain couples TRBV28 to TRBJ2-7, with a possible D match to TRBD2 (6 bases). Germline-derived CDR1 and CDR2 are MDHEN and SYDVKM. Trimming removed 2 bases at V and 4 bases at J, with 9 bases between. The CDR3 is 13 residues long. The CDR3 is CASSLRRGYEQYV. The CDR3, as DNA: TGTGCCAGCAGTTTACGGCGGGGTTACGAGCAGTACGTC.

On this clonotype: At one boundary the junction diverges from the germline segment, which might be a read error. The chain joins TRBV7-2 to TRBJ1-2; 7 nucleotides line up with TRBD1. CDR1 and CDR2 from the germline V gene are SGHTA and FQGNSA. This CDR3 is 16 amino acids long. CDR3 DNA sequence: TGTGCCAGCCGCTTACTTCCCCTCCGACAGGGCTATGGCTACACCTTC. Translating it yields CASRLLPLRQGYGYTF.

The chain joins TRBV11-3 to TRBJ2-2, with D uncertain. Trimming took 0 bases from V and 3 from J, leaving 5 bases between them. CDR1 is SGHNT and CDR2 is YENEEA in the germline V gene. The CDR3 covers 14 residues. The CDR3 sequence: CASSLDADTGELFF. CDR3 in DNA: TGTGCCAGCAGCTTAGATGCGGACACCGGGGAGCTGTTTTTT. The variable domain in full, with the rest retrieved from reference TRBV11-3 and TRBJ2-2, is EAGVVQSPRYKIIEKKQPVAFWCNPISGHNTLYWYLQNLGQGPELLIRYENEEAVDDSQLPKDRFSAERLKGVDSTLKIQPAELGDSAVYLCASSLDADTGELFFGEGSRLTVL.

The rearrangement joins TRBV5-1 to TRBJ2-1; D perhaps matches TRBD1 (6 bases). The germline gives CDR1 SGHRS, CDR2 YFSETQ. This CDR3 has 13 residues. V gave up 4 bases and J gave up 4 bases, with 9 bases separating them. The CDR3 reads CASSRTDYNEQFF. The CDR3 nucleotides are TGCGCCAGCAGCAGGACAGATTACAATGAGCAGTTCTTC.

There are a few counts of this clonotype. The J gene is TRBJ2-7, the V gene TRBV7-8; 11 bases match TRBD2. The germline gives CDR1 SGHVS, CDR2 FQNEAQ. V was clipped by 5 bases and J by 9 bases; unmatched bases: 9. The CDR3 has 14 amino acids. The CDR3 reads CASSLSGTSGVQYF. The CDR3 bases are TGTGCCAGCAGCCTCTCCGGGACTAGCGGTGTGCAGTACTTC.

This clonotype appeared a few times. The gene calls are TRBV7-2 and TRBJ1-1; D unresolved. Trimming cost V 0 bases and J 7 bases, with 15 bases left between them. Germline CDR1 and CDR2: SGHTA and FQGNSA. The CDR3 is made up of 15 amino acids. The CDR3 here is CASSLAWTEKDEAFF. Here the CDR3 DNA reads TGTGCCAGCAGCTTAGCTTGGACGGAAAAAGATGAAGCTTTCTTT.